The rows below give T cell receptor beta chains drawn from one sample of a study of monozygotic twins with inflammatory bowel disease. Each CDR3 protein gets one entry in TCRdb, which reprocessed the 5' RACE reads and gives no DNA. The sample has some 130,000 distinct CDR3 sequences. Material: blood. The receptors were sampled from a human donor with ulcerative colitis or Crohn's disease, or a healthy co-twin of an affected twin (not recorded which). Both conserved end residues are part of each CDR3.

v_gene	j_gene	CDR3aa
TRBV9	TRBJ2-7	CASSAQTGAQSYEQYF
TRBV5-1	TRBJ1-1	CASSLAGTGGFMNTEAFF
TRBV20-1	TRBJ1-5	CSALGPAGPWGQPQHF
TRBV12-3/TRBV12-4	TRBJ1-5	CASSPGGRGWRPQHF
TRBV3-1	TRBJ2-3	CASSLTPPTDTQYF
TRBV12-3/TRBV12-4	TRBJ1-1	CASSFTPGAEAFASPGAEAFF
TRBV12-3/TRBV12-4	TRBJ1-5	CASSHGEGGRYSNQPQHF
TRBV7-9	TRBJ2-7	CASSLPGQATYEQYF
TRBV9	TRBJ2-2	CASTQTSGNNGELFF
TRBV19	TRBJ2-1	CASSIDGLTYNEQFF